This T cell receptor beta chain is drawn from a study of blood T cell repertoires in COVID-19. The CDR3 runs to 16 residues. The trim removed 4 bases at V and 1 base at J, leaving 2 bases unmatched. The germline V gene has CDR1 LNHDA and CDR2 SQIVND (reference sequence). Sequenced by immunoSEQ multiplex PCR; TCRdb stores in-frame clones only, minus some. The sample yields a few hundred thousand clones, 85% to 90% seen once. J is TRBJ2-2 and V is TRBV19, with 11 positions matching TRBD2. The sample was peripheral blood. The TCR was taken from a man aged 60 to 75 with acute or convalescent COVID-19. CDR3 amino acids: CASSRLAGGNTGELFF. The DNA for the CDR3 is TGTGCCAGTAGTAGGCTAGCGGGGGGGAACACCGGGGAGCTGTTTTTT.